The present TCR beta chain was sequenced within a study of CD8+CD57+ T cells in acquired aplastic anemia. Points from the study as a whole: Twenty-nine CD8+ CDR3 sequences were shared between patients and controls.

There are many counts of this clonotype. Antigen: not known. Both TCR beta VDJ combination and CDR3 sequence profiling were carried out. Genomic DNA was the template for this profiling. TCRdb passed the reads through MiXCR, listing each CDR3 protein once. The sample gives about 160,000 distinct CDR3 sequences, less than 60% of which show up once; about 2.6% is in the top ten. Patients picked for sequencing had shown CD8+CD57+ cell expansion detected by flow cytometry. Sample: sorted CD4+, CD8+, or CD8+CD57+ T cells (not recorded which) from PBMCs. The TCR comes from a human donor with aplastic anemia.

The CDR3 nucleotides are TGTGCCAGCAGCTTCGACCGGGGCGCGAACACCGGGGAGCTGTTTTTT. Translation gives CASSFDRGANTGELFF. The genes are TRBV11-2 and TRBJ2-2, with D perhaps being TRBD1 or TRBD2 (5 bases each). In germline, CDR1 is SGHAT, CDR2 FQNNGV. The CDR3 is 16 amino acids. Trimming removed 3 bases at V and 0 bases at J, with 11 bases between. The whole variable domain, filled in from reference TRBV11-2 and TRBJ2-2, reads EAGVAQSPRYKIIEKRQSVAFWCNPISGHATLYWYQQILGQGPKLLIQFQNNGVVDDSQLPKDRFSAERLKGVDSTLKIQPAKLEDSAVYLCASSFDRGANTGELFFGEGSRLTVL.